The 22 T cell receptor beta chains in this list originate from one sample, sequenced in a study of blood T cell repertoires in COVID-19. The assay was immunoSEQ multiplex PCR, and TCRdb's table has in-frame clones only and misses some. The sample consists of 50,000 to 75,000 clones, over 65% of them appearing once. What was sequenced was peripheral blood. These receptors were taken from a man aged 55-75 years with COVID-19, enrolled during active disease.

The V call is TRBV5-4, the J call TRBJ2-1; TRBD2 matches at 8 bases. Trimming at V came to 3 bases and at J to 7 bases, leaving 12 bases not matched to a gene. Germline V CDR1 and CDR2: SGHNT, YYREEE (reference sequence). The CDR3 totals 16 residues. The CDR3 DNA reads TGTGCCAGCAGCTCGCCCGGCGGGGGGATTAAGAATGAGCAGTTCTTC. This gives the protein CASSSPGGGIKNEQFF.

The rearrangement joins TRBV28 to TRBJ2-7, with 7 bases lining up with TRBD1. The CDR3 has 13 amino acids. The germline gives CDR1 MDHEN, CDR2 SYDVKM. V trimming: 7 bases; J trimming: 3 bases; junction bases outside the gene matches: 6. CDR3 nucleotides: TGTGCCAGCAAAACAGGGGCCAACTACGAGCAGTACTTC. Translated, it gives CASKTGANYEQYF.

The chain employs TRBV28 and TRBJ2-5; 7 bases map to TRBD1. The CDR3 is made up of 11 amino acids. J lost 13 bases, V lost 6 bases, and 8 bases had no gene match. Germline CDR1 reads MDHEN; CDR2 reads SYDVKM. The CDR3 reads CASSSRQGLYF. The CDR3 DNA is TGTGCCAGCAGCTCACGACAGGGATTGTACTTC.

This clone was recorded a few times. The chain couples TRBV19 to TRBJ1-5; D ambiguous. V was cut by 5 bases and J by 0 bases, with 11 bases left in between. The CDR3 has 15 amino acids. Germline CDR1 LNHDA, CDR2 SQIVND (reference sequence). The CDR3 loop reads CASSYTVYSNQPQHF. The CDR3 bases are TGTGCCAGTAGTTACACAGTCTATAGCAATCAGCCCCAGCATTTT.

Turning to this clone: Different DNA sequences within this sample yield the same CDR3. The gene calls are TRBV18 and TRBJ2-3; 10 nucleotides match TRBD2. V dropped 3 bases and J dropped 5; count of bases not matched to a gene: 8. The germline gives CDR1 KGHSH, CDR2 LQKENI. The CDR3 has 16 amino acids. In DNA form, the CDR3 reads TGTGCCAGCTCACCGGTAGCGGGGGGTAAAGGAGATACGCAGTATTTT. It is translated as CASSPVAGGKGDTQYF.

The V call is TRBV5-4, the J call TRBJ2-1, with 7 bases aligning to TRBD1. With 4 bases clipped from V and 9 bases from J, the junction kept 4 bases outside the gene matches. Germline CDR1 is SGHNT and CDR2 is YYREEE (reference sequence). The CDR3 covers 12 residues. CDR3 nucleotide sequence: TGTGCCAGCAGCCAGACAGGGACTGAGCAGTTCTTC. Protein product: CASSQTGTEQFF.

The CDR3 reads CASSLGQGPTGELFF. CDR3 DNA sequence: TGTGCCAGCAGCTTAGGACAGGGGCCCACCGGGGAGCTGTTTTTT. The V call is TRBV7-3, the J call TRBJ2-2; 9 bases are a match to TRBD1. Germline V lookup: CDR1 SGHTA, CDR2 FQGTGA. This CDR3 comprises 15 residues. V was pared by 2 bases and J by 4 bases, with 2 bases of the junction left unmatched.

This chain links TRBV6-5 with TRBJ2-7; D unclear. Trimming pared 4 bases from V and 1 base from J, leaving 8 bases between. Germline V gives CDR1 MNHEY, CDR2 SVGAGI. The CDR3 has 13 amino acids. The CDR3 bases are TGTGCCAGCAGTTCTGGGCAGTCCTACGAGCAGTACTTC. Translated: CASSSGQSYEQYF.

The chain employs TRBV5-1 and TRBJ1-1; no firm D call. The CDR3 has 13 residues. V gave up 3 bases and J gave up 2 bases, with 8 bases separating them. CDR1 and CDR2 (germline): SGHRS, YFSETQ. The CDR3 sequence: CASSYTGNTEAFF. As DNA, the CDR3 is TGCGCCAGCAGCTATACGGGTAACACTGAAGCTTTCTTT.

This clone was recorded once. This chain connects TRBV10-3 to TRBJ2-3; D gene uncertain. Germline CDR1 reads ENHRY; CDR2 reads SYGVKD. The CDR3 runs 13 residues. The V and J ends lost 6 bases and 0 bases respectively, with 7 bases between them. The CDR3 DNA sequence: TGTGCCATCAGAGTTACAAGCACAGATACGCAGTATTTT. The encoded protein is CAIRVTSTDTQYF.

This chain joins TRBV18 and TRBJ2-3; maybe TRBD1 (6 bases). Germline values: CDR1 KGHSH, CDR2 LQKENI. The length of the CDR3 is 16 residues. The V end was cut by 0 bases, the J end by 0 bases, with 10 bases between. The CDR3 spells CASSPPTGLSTDTQYF. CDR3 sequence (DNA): TGTGCCAGCTCACCACCTACAGGGTTAAGCACAGATACGCAGTATTTT.

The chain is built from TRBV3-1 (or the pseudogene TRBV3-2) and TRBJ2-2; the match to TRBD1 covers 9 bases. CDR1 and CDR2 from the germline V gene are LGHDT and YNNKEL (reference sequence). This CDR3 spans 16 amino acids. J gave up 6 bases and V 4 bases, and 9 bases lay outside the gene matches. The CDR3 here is CASSLRDRVNAGELFF. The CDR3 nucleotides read TGTGCCAGCAGCCTCCGGGACAGGGTAAATGCCGGGGAGCTGTTTTTT.

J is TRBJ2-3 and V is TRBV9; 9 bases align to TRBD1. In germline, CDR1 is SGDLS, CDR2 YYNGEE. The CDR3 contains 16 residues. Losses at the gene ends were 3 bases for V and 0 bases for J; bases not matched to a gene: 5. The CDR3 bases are TGTGCCAGCAGCGGCCGGACAGGGGCAAGCACAGATACGCAGTATTTT. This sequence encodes CASSGRTGASTDTQYF. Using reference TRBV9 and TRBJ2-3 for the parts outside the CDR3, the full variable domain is DSGVTQTPKHLITATGQRVTLRCSPRSGDLSVYWYQQSLDQGLQFLIQYYNGEERAKGNILERFSAQQFPDLHSELNLSSLELGDSALYFCASSGRTGASTDTQYFGPGTRLTVL.

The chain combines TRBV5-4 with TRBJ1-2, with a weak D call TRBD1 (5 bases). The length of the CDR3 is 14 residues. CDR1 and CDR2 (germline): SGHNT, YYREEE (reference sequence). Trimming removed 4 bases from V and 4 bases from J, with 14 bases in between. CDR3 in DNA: TGTGCCAGCAGCATAAACCAGGGCTCCTATGGCTACACCTTC. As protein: CASSINQGSYGYTF.

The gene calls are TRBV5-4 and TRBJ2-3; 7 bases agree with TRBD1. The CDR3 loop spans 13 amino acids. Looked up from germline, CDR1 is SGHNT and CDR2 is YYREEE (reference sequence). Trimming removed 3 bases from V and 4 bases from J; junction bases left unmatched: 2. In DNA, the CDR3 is TGTGCCAGCAGCTCCCAGGGGGCAGATACGCAGTATTTT. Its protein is CASSSQGADTQYF.

For the CDR3, the DNA is TGTGCCAGCAGCTTAGGGCAGAAAGAGACCCAGTACTTC. It specifies CASSLGQKETQYF. The V gene is TRBV7-2, the J gene TRBJ2-5; unclear D gene. Germline lookup yields CDR1 SGHTA and CDR2 FQGNSA. The V gene lost 1 base and the J gene lost 3 bases, with 6 bases spanning the gap. The CDR3 loop spans 13 amino acids.

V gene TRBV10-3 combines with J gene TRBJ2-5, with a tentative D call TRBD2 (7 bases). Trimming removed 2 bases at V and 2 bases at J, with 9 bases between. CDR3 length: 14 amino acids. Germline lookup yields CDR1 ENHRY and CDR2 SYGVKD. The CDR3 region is CAISERGGQETQYF. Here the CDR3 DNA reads TGTGCCATCAGTGAGAGGGGGGGTCAAGAGACCCAGTACTTC.

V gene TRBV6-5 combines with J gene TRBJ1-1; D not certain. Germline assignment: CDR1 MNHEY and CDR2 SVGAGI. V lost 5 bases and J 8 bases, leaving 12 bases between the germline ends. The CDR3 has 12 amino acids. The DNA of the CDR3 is TGTGCCAGCAGTCTTCTTGAGGGAGAAGCTTTCTTT. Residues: CASSLLEGEAFF.

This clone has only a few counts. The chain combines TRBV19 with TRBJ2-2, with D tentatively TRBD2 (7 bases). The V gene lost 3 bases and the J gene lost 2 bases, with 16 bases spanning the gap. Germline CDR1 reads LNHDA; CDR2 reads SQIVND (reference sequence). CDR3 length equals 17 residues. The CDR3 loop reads CASSIRGLAVNTGELFF. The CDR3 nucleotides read TGTGCCAGTAGTATCAGGGGCCTAGCGGTTAACACCGGGGAGCTGTTTTTT.

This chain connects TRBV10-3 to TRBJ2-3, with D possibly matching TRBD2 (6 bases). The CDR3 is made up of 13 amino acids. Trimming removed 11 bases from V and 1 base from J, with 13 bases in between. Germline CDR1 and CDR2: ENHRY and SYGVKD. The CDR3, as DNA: TGTGCCTCGGGGGACGGGGGCACAGATACGCAGTATTTT. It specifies CASGDGGTDTQYF.

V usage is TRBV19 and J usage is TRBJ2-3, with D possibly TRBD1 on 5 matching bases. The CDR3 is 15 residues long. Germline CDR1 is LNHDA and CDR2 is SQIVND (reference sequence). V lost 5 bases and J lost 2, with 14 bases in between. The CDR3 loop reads CASSVMGQSTDTQYF. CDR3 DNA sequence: TGTGCCAGTAGTGTGATGGGGCAGTCCACAGATACGCAGTATTTT.

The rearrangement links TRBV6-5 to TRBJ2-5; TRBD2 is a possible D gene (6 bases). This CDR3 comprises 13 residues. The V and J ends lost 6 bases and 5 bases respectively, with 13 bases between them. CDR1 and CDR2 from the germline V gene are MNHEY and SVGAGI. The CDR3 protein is CASRRRVQETQYF. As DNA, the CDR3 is TGTGCCAGCAGGCGGAGGGTACAGGAGACCCAGTACTTC.